The entry below gives a single T cell receptor beta chain sequence along with its context. There is no known antigen for this receptor. No per-base quality is available; no much larger clone lies one base away. TCRbeta CDR3 regions were amplified from genomic DNA by means of the immunoSEQ Assay, a bias-controlled multiplex PCR. On the authors' methods: Within the assay, amplification of reference gene primers was used to estimate how many nucleated cells each sample contained. Sequence reads were collapsed and filtered to measure the absolute abundance of every unique TCRbeta CDR3 rearrangement. Productive Simpson clonality was computed per sample as the square root of Simpson's diversity index over productive rearrangements. TCRdb took over this immuneACCESS table, retaining in-frame rearrangements with V and J assigned. Such tables are incomplete; in checked studies, under half of the missing clones stem from an unresolved V gene, and the remainder is unexplained. The V and J calls and clone size were taken over from that table, and D and trimming were inferred from the DNA. The sample data list around 230,000 clones, and 83% of these were observed just once. The biggest ten clones account for around 2.5% of the sample.

The source of the sample is a study of blood T cell repertoires in COVID-19 (dated by TCRdb to between 2020 and 2021). Looking at the study overall: Collaborator samples came from the United States, Italy and Spain and covered acute and convalescent phases of COVID-19. A freely available public database, intended as a resource for researchers studying the immune response to SARS-CoV-2, is where the repertoires were released. Where available, HLA class I and class II types were taken from metadata supplied by the sample provider and were not determined by assay-based typing. Nearly every sample came with metadata listing a de-identified subject ID, COVID-19 status, age in years and sex. Samples came from the ongoing ImmuneRACE study (first 160 participants) plus 1,254 subjects from 6 global collaborators. The dataset comprised deeply sampled blood TCRbeta repertoires from subjects exposed to, actively infected with, or recovered from COVID-19. The material from the prospective study consisted of cDNA or gDNA derived from T cells, B-cell-depleted T cells, or PBMCs.

The paper's findings and limits, for the study overall: How much clinical and demographic metadata was included differed by source and by participant, and the metadata was provided uncurated.

Each collaborating institution followed its own protocols to collect whole blood in K2EDTA tubes. For TCRbeta analysis, collaborators shipped samples as frozen whole blood, isolated PBMCs, or DNA extracted from either of those sample types. Sequencing used peripheral blood. This TCR came from a woman aged 35 to 49 with active or convalescent COVID-19.

The nucleotides are TGTGCCATCAGTGAGTCGGCCCAAGAGACCCAGTACTTC. Translation gives CAISESAQETQYF. This receptor chain uses TRBV10-3 and TRBJ2-5, with no reliable assignment of the D segment. A distance of 3 bases separates the germline ends of V and J, which lose 0 bases and 1 base respectively. Based on the germline V gene, the CDR1 and CDR2 sequences are ENHRY and SYGVKD. From cysteine to phenylalanine, the CDR3 is 13 amino acids long. The DNA shown is the 39-base CDR3, in frame from base 1.